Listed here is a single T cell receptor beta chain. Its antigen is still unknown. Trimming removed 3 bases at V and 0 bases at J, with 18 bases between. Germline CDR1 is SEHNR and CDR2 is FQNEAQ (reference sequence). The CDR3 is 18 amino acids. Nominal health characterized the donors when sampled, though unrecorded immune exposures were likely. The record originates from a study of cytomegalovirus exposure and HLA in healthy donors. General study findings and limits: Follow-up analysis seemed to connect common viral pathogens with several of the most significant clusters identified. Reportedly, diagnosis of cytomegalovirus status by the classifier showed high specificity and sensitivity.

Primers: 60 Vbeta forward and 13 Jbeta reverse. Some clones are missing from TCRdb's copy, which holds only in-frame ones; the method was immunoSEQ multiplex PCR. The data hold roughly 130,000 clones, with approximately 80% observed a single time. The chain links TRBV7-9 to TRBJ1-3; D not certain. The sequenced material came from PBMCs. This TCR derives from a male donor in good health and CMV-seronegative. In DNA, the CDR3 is TGTGCCAGCAGCTTTCCTGAATCAGACGGAGACTCTGGAAACACCATATATTTT. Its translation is CASSFPESDGDSGNTIYF.